The 30 T cell receptor beta chains listed next were all sequenced from one sample in a study of blood T cell repertoires in COVID-19. Some clones are missing from TCRdb's copy, which holds only in-frame ones; the method was immunoSEQ multiplex PCR. Among approximately 330,000 clones listed, 80% to 90% were seen once. Sequenced material: PBMCs or T cells enriched from blood (not recorded which). These receptors were obtained from a woman aged 40 to 55 with acute COVID-19.

CDR3: CASSRQGRVLSGANVLTF. CDR3 coding DNA: TGCGCCAGCAGCCGACAGGGTAGGGTACTCTCTGGGGCCAACGTCCTGACTTTC. V gene TRBV5-1 combines with J gene TRBJ2-6, with 7 positions matching TRBD1. Losses at the gene ends were 4 bases for V and 0 bases for J; bases not matched to a gene: 10. CDR3 length equals 18 residues. Germline-derived CDR1 and CDR2 are SGHRS and YFSETQ.

This clone was picked up one time. The CDR3 loop is CASSGGLALWTGELFF. The CDR3 coding sequence is TGTGCCAGCAGCGGCGGACTGGCGCTTTGGACCGGGGAGCTGTTTTTT. V and J are TRBV9 and TRBJ2-2, with a tentative D call TRBD2 (5 bases). Trimming stripped 3 bases from V and 5 bases from J, with 17 bases between. The CDR3 runs 16 residues. Germline V gene sequence: CDR1 SGDLS, CDR2 YYNGEE.

This clone appeared once. CDR3 bases: TGTGCCAGTAGTAAACTAGCGGGAGGGGCACGCGAGCAGTACTTC. It codes for CASSKLAGGAREQYF. The chain has TRBV19 and TRBJ2-7; 13 bases fit TRBD2. The CDR3 spans 15 residues. Trimming at V came to 4 bases and at J to 6 bases, leaving 6 bases not matched to a gene. Germline values: CDR1 LNHDA, CDR2 SQIVND (reference sequence).

The genes are TRBV2 and TRBJ2-7, with 12 bases lining up with TRBD2. Trimming removed 6 bases from V and 6 bases from J; junction bases left unmatched: 6. The CDR3 extends over 14 amino acids. CDR1 is SNHLY, CDR2 FYNNEI, per germline. The CDR3 nucleotides are TGTGCCAGCAGCTATGGACTAGCGGGACTCGAGCAGTACTTC. As protein: CASSYGLAGLEQYF.

The chain has TRBV9 and TRBJ2-1; no clear D gene. Germline V gene data show CDR1 as SGDLS and CDR2 as YYNGEE. This CDR3 is 14 amino acids long. Between the trimmed V and J ends, which lost 1 base and 3 bases, there was a span of 8 bases. In nucleotides, the CDR3 is TGTGCCAGCAGCGTAAGGCAGGACTACAATGAGCAGTTCTTC. Protein sequence: CASSVRQDYNEQFF.

The genes are TRBV29-1 and TRBJ1-1; D is unresolved. V was clipped by 4 bases and J by 8 bases, with 11 bases between them. The CDR3 is 11 residues long. CDR1 and CDR2 from the germline V gene are SQVTM and ANQGSEA. CDR3 DNA: TGCAGCGTTGTAACGTCGACAGAAGCTTTCTTT. Translation gives CSVVTSTEAFF.

The chain is built from TRBV6-2 or TRBV6-3 and TRBJ1-1; no firm D call. Germline V gene data show CDR1 as MNHEY and CDR2 as SVGEGT. V lost 5 bases to trimming and J lost 4 bases, with 14 bases between them. CDR3 length: 14 amino acids. The chain's CDR3 is CASSAERGSTEAFF. CDR3 bases: TGTGCCAGCAGTGCTGAACGGGGATCCACTGAAGCTTTCTTT.

The chain has TRBV2 and TRBJ2-1, with D unclear. V lost 6 bases and J 7 bases, leaving 7 bases between the germline ends. CDR3 length equals 11 residues. Germline V CDR1 and CDR2: SNHLY, FYNNEI. The CDR3 loop is CASSFANEQFF. The DNA for the CDR3 is TGTGCCAGCAGCTTTGCGAATGAGCAGTTCTTC.

CDR3 sequence: CASSAGTSNSPLHF. The CDR3 DNA is TGTGCCAGCAGCGCCGGGACATCTAATTCACCCCTCCACTTT. The V gene is TRBV7-2, the J gene TRBJ1-6; TRBD1 might be the D (6 bases). This CDR3 spans 14 amino acids. Germline V gene sequence: CDR1 SGHTA, CDR2 FQGNSA. V shed 5 bases and J shed 6 bases, with 11 bases lying between them.

This chain links TRBV11-2 with TRBJ2-3; the match to TRBD2 covers 16 bases. CDR3 length: 16 amino acids. V lost 5 bases, J lost 7 bases, and 6 bases stayed unmatched. Germline V gene sequence: CDR1 SGHAT, CDR2 FQNNGV. CDR3 sequence reads: CASSLGLAGGLNTQYF. The CDR3, as DNA: TGTGCCAGCAGCCTGGGACTAGCGGGAGGGCTGAATACGCAGTATTTT.

This clone has a handful of counts. The chain couples TRBV7-8 to TRBJ2-2; tentatively, D is TRBD1 (5 bases). The V and J ends lost 2 bases and 6 bases respectively, with 19 bases between them. CDR3 size: 17 residues. Germline assignment: CDR1 SGHVS and CDR2 FQNEAQ. The CDR3 sequence is CASSLLQGADEAGELFF. The CDR3 nucleotides are TGTGCCAGCAGCTTACTTCAGGGCGCAGATGAGGCCGGGGAGCTGTTTTTT.

The rearrangement uses TRBV10-3 and TRBJ2-6; TRBD2 matches 11 bases. The CDR3 is 19 amino acids. V dropped 6 bases and J dropped 1; count of bases not matched to a gene: 11. Germline V gene sequence: CDR1 ENHRY, CDR2 SYGVKD. The CDR3 loop is CAISLSRLAGKSGANVLTF. As DNA, the CDR3 is TGTGCCATCAGCCTTTCCCGACTAGCGGGGAAATCTGGGGCCAACGTCCTGACTTTC.

Only one count was recorded for this clone. This sequence joins TRBV2 and TRBJ1-2; D not resolved. The CDR3 totals 12 residues. From germline, CDR1 is SNHLY and CDR2 FYNNEI. V shed 4 bases and J shed 4 bases, with 7 bases lying between them. CDR3 in DNA: TGTGCCAGCAGTGGGCTCAGCTATGGCTACACCTTC. Protein sequence: CASSGLSYGYTF.

The rearrangement joins TRBV29-1 to TRBJ2-3; TRBD2 matches at 10 bases. Germline CDR1 SQVTM, CDR2 ANQGSEA. This CDR3 spans 18 amino acids. The V segment lost 4 bases and the J segment 0 bases; nucleotides outside the gene matches: 13. The chain's CDR3 is CSVGPPPRLAGSTDTQYF. The CDR3 DNA is TGCAGCGTTGGTCCCCCCCCGAGACTAGCGGGCAGCACAGATACGCAGTATTTT.

This clone was observed once. The chain recombines TRBV7-2 with TRBJ1-5; D possibly corresponds to TRBD1 (6 bases). Trimming cost V 5 bases and J 6 bases, with 11 bases left between them. The CDR3 spans 13 residues. Per the germline V gene, CDR1 is SGHTA and CDR2 is FQGNSA. The CDR3 is CASSATGSQPQHF. The CDR3 DNA reads as TGTGCCAGCAGCGCTACAGGGTCTCAGCCCCAGCATTTT.

A few counts support this clone. The chain joins TRBV2 to TRBJ2-2; maybe TRBD1 (6 bases). The CDR3 sequence is 15 residues long. Germline V CDR1 and CDR2: SNHLY, FYNNEI. Trimming shortened V by 6 bases and J by 2 bases, and 13 bases separated the two germline ends. CDR3: CASSGSGANTGELFF. As DNA, the CDR3 is TGTGCCAGCAGCGGGTCAGGGGCCAACACCGGGGAGCTGTTTTTT.

The chain combines TRBV28 with TRBJ1-4, with TRBD1 matching 10 bases. Germline V gene lookup returns CDR1 MDHEN and CDR2 SYDVKM. Trimming cost V 6 bases and J 7 bases; bases outside gene matches: 5. The CDR3 contains 14 residues. The DNA for the CDR3 is TGTGCCAGCAGAATGACAGGGGGCCTTGAAAAACTGTTTTTT. As protein: CASRMTGGLEKLFF.

The chain recombines TRBV7-2 with TRBJ2-1, with unresolved D. The CDR3 loop spans 16 amino acids. Trimming shortened V by 3 bases and J by 0 bases, and 12 bases separated the two germline ends. The germline V gene has CDR1 SGHTA and CDR2 FQGNSA. CDR3 amino acids: CASSFNRVFSYNEQFF. The CDR3 DNA sequence: TGTGCCAGCAGCTTTAATCGGGTCTTCTCCTACAATGAGCAGTTCTTC.

This clone was seen just once. This sequence joins TRBV9 and TRBJ2-3; the match to TRBD2 covers 8 bases. V was pared by 4 bases and J by 2 bases, with 3 bases of the junction left unmatched. The germline CDR1 and CDR2 sequences are SGDLS and YYNGEE. The CDR3 loop spans 14 amino acids. This CDR3 reads CASSPGGDTDTQYF. CDR3 sequence (DNA): TGTGCCAGCAGCCCCGGGGGGGACACAGATACGCAGTATTTT.

This clone has a handful of counts. The CDR3 sequence is CASSAGGYEKLFF. For the CDR3, the DNA is TGCGCCAGCAGCGCCGGGGGGTATGAAAAACTGTTTTTT. The rearrangement links TRBV5-1 to TRBJ1-4, with D possibly matching TRBD1 (5 bases). This CDR3 contains 13 residues. V lost 4 bases and J lost 6, with 10 bases in between. Germline V gene data show CDR1 as SGHRS and CDR2 as YFSETQ.

The chain combines TRBV5-1 with TRBJ1-5, with D possibly matching TRBD1 (5 bases). CDR3 length: 16 residues. Between the trimmed V and J ends, which lost 0 bases and 9 bases, there was a span of 19 bases. Germline V CDR1 and CDR2: SGHRS, YFSETQ. CDR3 DNA: TGCGCCAGCAGCTTGGGGGTACCAGGGTCAATTATGCCCCAGCATTTT. Protein sequence: CASSLGVPGSIMPQHF.

The chain employs TRBV28 and TRBJ1-2; a possible D gene is TRBD1 (5 bases). The germline CDR1 and CDR2 sequences are MDHEN and SYDVKM. Trimming cost V 10 bases and J 8 bases, with 23 bases left between them. This CDR3 is 14 amino acids long. The CDR3, as DNA: TGTGCCACCGACGAATTGCGGGGGTATAAGGGCTACACCTTC. This sequence encodes CATDELRGYKGYTF.

V gene TRBV4-2 combines with J gene TRBJ2-3; D possibly corresponds to TRBD1 (6 bases). The V end lost 4 bases, the J end lost 5 bases, and 10 bases lay between the germline ends. Germline V gives CDR1 LGHNA, CDR2 YNFKEQ. This CDR3 contains 13 residues. The chain's CDR3 is CASSPRDKDTQYF. The DNA for the CDR3 is TGTGCCAGCAGCCCCCGGGACAAAGATACGCAGTATTTT.

The chain is built from TRBV11-2 and TRBJ2-1; D is ambiguous. This CDR3 region has 15 residues. With 0 bases removed from V and 2 bases from J, the gap between germline ends came to 8 bases. The germline V gene encodes CDR1 SGHAT and CDR2 FQNNGV. The CDR3 DNA sequence: TGTGCCAGCAGCTTAGATTACAGCCCCTACAATGAGCAGTTCTTC. This gives the protein CASSLDYSPYNEQFF. Full variable domain (remainder filled in from reference TRBV11-2 and TRBJ2-1): EAGVAQSPRYKIIEKRQSVAFWCNPISGHATLYWYQQILGQGPKLLIQFQNNGVVDDSQLPKDRFSAERLKGVDSTLKIQPAKLEDSAVYLCASSLDYSPYNEQFFGPGTRLTVL.

This chain uses TRBV28 with TRBJ2-3; unclear D gene. CDR1 and CDR2 (germline): MDHEN, SYDVKM. V was clipped by 1 base and J by 2 bases, with 7 bases between them. The CDR3 spans 14 residues. CDR3 region: CASSLSQPTDTQYF. As DNA, the CDR3 is TGTGCCAGCAGTTTATCACAGCCCACAGATACGCAGTATTTT.

The chain is built from TRBV7-3 and TRBJ1-1, with D possibly TRBD1 on 5 matching bases. CDR1 is SGHTA, CDR2 FQGTGA, per germline. This CDR3 comprises 15 residues. V was pared by 3 bases and J by 2 bases, with 13 bases between. The CDR3, as DNA: TGTGCCAGCAGCTTCGACAGAGAGTTCAACACTGAAGCTTTCTTT. The encoded protein is CASSFDREFNTEAFF.

The rearrangement links TRBV19 to TRBJ1-2; unclear D gene. Germline loops: CDR1 LNHDA, CDR2 SQIVND (reference sequence). CDR3 length equals 13 residues. V lost 6 bases and J 1 base, leaving 9 bases between the germline ends. This chain's CDR3 is CASRRDFNYGYTF. The CDR3 DNA reads TGTGCCAGTAGGCGGGATTTTAACTATGGCTACACCTTC.

This clone was seen only a few times. This chain uses TRBV7-2 with TRBJ1-1; TRBD1 matches at 7 bases. Germline V gives CDR1 SGHTA, CDR2 FQGNSA. The CDR3 totals 14 residues. V shed 5 bases and J 5 bases; nucleotides not matched to a gene: 8. CDR3 sequence: CASSPQGVGTEAFF. For the CDR3, the DNA is TGTGCCAGCAGCCCCCAGGGGGTAGGAACTGAAGCTTTCTTT.

The CDR3 region is CASSQGPRLAGVGRGTDTQYF. CDR3 nucleotides: TGCGCCAGCAGCCAAGGCCCGAGACTAGCGGGAGTTGGTAGGGGCACAGATACGCAGTATTTT. This chain connects TRBV4-3 to TRBJ2-3; 12 nucleotides agree with TRBD2. The CDR3 is 21 residues long. With V trimmed by 1 base and J by 1 base, 15 bases remained unmatched. From germline, CDR1 is LGHNA and CDR2 YSLEER.

Here the CDR3 DNA reads TGTGCCAGCTCACCACTTCGACAGGGTATGAGGGATCACTATGGCTACACCTTC. Translating it yields CASSPLRQGMRDHYGYTF. This sequence joins TRBV18 and TRBJ1-2; 7 positions match TRBD1. CDR3 length: 18 residues. From germline, CDR1 is KGHSH and CDR2 LQKENI. Germline trimming cut 1 base from V and 3 bases from J; bases unmatched to any gene: 14.